The 10 T cell receptor beta chains below come from one sample, sequenced in a study of T cell changes during pregnancy in multiple sclerosis. Method: immunoSEQ multiplex PCR; TCRdb's copy keeps in-frame clones and lacks some. Among more than 30,000 clones listed, around 90% were seen once. The sample consisted of CD4+ T cells from peripheral blood mononuclear cells, taken before pregnancy. The receptors originated from a female donor with multiple sclerosis, enrolled in a pregnancy study.

The rearrangement uses TRBV5-4 and TRBJ2-5; 10 nucleotides line up with TRBD2. Germline assignment: CDR1 SGHNT and CDR2 YYREEE (reference sequence). The CDR3 loop spans 14 amino acids. Trimming took 7 bases from V and 2 from J; bases not matched to a gene: 5. The CDR3 DNA follows: TGTGCCAGCGGAAGCGGGGGGGAACAAGAGACCCAGTACTTC. Amino acids: CASGSGGEQETQYF.

V and J are TRBV9 and TRBJ2-7, with 9 bases aligning to TRBD1. This CDR3 contains 14 residues. V trimming: 4 bases; J trimming: 4 bases; junction bases outside the gene matches: 6. The germline gives CDR1 SGDLS, CDR2 YYNGEE. For the CDR3, the DNA is TGTGCCAGCAGCCCCGGACAGGGGAGATACGAGCAGTACTTC. Protein sequence: CASSPGQGRYEQYF. Using reference TRBV9 and TRBJ2-7 for the parts outside the CDR3, the full variable domain is DSGVTQTPKHLITATGQRVTLRCSPRSGDLSVYWYQQSLDQGLQFLIQYYNGEERAKGNILERFSAQQFPDLHSELNLSSLELGDSALYFCASSPGQGRYEQYFGPGTRLTVT.

The rearrangement uses TRBV5-6 and TRBJ1-1, with TRBD1 matching 7 bases. The CDR3 runs 13 residues. Unmatched junction bases numbered 3, after V lost 1 base and J lost 6 bases. Per the germline V gene, CDR1 is SGHDT and CDR2 is YYEEEE. CDR3: CASSLYRGPEAFF. CDR3 coding DNA: TGTGCCAGCAGCTTGTACAGGGGCCCTGAAGCTTTCTTT. The full variable domain, with the rest looked up from reference TRBV5-6 and TRBJ1-1, is DAGVTQSPTHLIKTRGQQVTLRCSPKSGHDTVSWYQQALGQGPQFIFQYYEEEERQRGNFPDRFSGHQFPNYSSELNVNALLLGDSALYLCASSLYRGPEAFFGQGTRLTVV.

The chain joins TRBV19 to TRBJ1-3; D gene unclear. Per germline, CDR1 LNHDA and CDR2 SQIVND (reference sequence). With 5 bases removed from V and 2 bases from J, the gap between germline ends came to 13 bases. The CDR3 totals 15 residues. CDR3 coding DNA: TGTGCCAGTAGTGAGCGGGGTGCGACTGGAAACACCATATATTTT. It specifies CASSERGATGNTIYF.

This sequence joins TRBV30 and TRBJ2-3; D uncertain. V was shortened by 0 bases and J by 6 bases, with 7 bases between the two germline ends. Germline loops: CDR1 GTSNPN, CDR2 SVGIG (reference sequence). The CDR3 runs 12 residues. The DNA for the CDR3 is TGTGCCTGGAGTGTACTCTCTGATACGCAGTATTTT. Amino acids: CAWSVLSDTQYF.

The chain joins TRBV5-1 to TRBJ2-3; a possible D gene is TRBD1 (5 bases). The CDR3 covers 16 residues. Trimming left V 1 base short and J 1 base short, with 13 bases between. Germline CDR1 is SGHRS and CDR2 is YFSETQ. CDR3 in amino acids: CASSLSAQGRTDTQYF. CDR3 coding DNA: TGCGCCAGCAGCTTGAGCGCGCAGGGCCGCACAGATACGCAGTATTTT.

The chain recombines TRBV18 with TRBJ1-5, with TRBD1 as a possible D gene (6 bases). Germline-derived CDR1 and CDR2 are KGHSH and LQKENI. CDR3 length: 13 amino acids. The V end was cut by 2 bases, the J end by 4 bases, with 6 bases between. CDR3 nucleotides: TGTGCCAGCTCACCAGACAGGAATCAGCCCCAGCATTTT. Protein product: CASSPDRNQPQHF.

This chain connects TRBV9 to TRBJ2-3, with 8 bases identical to TRBD2. The CDR3 has 15 amino acids. The V gene end was trimmed by 3 bases and the J gene end by 0 bases; junction bases not matched to a gene: 3. In germline, CDR1 is SGDLS, CDR2 YYNGEE. For the CDR3, the DNA is TGTGCCAGCAGCGCCGGGGGGGGAAGCACAGATACGCAGTATTTT. It encodes CASSAGGGSTDTQYF.

The V call is TRBV7-2, the J call TRBJ1-1; TRBD1 is a possible D gene (6 bases). The germline V gene has CDR1 SGHTA and CDR2 FQGNSA. CDR3 length: 14 amino acids. V was pared by 2 bases and J by 8 bases, with 15 bases between. CDR3 DNA: TGTGCCAGCAGCTTATTTCGGGACAATACAGAAGCTTTCTTT. This translates into CASSLFRDNTEAFF.

This clone was recorded a few times. The CDR3 DNA is TGTGCCTGGAACAGGGGGAACACCGGGGAGCTGTTTTTT. It yields the protein CAWNRGNTGELFF. This rearrangement joins TRBV30 to TRBJ2-2, with TRBD1 identical over 7 bases. Per the germline V gene, CDR1 is GTSNPN and CDR2 is SVGIG (reference sequence). The CDR3 is 13 residues long. V gave up 4 bases and J gave up 1 base; unmatched junction bases: 0. The full variable domain, completed using reference TRBV30 and TRBJ2-2, is SQTIHQWPATLVQPVGSPLSLECTVEGTSNPNLYWYRQAAGRGLQLLFYSVGIGQISSEVPQNLSASRPQDRQFILSSKKLLLSDSGFYLCAWNRGNTGELFFGEGSRLTVL.